This TCR beta chain emerged from a study of blood T cell repertoires in COVID-19. CDR1 and CDR2 from the germline V gene are LGHNA and YNFKEQ. The germline V and J ends were trimmed by 0 bases and 6 bases, with 14 bases remaining between them. CDR3 size: 16 residues. Method: immunoSEQ multiplex PCR; TCRdb's copy keeps in-frame clones and lacks some. Among about 170,000 clones listed, 86% were seen once. V and J are TRBV4-2 and TRBJ1-4, with D perhaps TRBD1 (6 bases). What was sequenced was peripheral blood. The TCR comes from a man in his 70s with acute or convalescent COVID-19. CDR3 loop: CASSQDKRNRDEKLFF. The DNA of the CDR3 is TGTGCCAGCAGCCAAGATAAGAGGAACAGGGATGAAAAACTGTTTTTT.